This T cell receptor beta chain comes out of a study of tumor-infiltrating lymphocytes in primary liver carcinoma. Whole-study context: Recorded tumor stage was T1-T3 N0M0, with diameters of 4.2 to 10 cm.

This clonotype was picked up a small number of times. For each extraction, RNA and DNA were obtained together from 20-30 mg of unsorted bulk tissue. Chronic HBV infection, untreated so far, was present in the patients. A primer in the constant region served to generate TCR beta cDNA from 450 to 600 ng of total RNA. Sequencing libraries for TCR beta derived from three nested multiplex PCR rounds that used slightly modified ARM-PCR. Each of the first two PCR rounds ran approximately 9 cycles with TRBV1-TRBV30 forward and C-beta reverse primers. TCRdb ran MiXCR on the multiplex PCR reads and lists one entry per CDR3 protein. This sample has 84,000 or so distinct CDR3 sequences, with around 70% found just once. Germline lookup yields CDR1 SEHNR and CDR2 FQNEAQ (reference sequence). The CDR3 is 17 amino acids. Trimming took 4 bases from V and 2 from J; bases not matched to a gene: 7.

The V and J genes are TRBV7-9 and TRBJ2-1; TRBD2 aligns across 11 bases. The origin of this receptor is a middle-aged man with primary liver carcinoma and hepatitis B virus infection. Input material: liver tumor tissue from sampling region 1. The sample's subset: tumor region T1, superior pole. CDR3 in amino acids: CASSWPTSGTPYNEQFF. CDR3 bases: TGTGCCAGCAGCTGGCCGACTAGCGGGACACCCTACAATGAGCAGTTCTTC.